Sequencing of this T cell receptor beta chain was carried out in a study of blood T cell repertoires in COVID-19 (dated by TCRdb to 2020 to 2022). Regarding the study in general: Collaborator samples came from the United States, Italy and Spain and covered acute and convalescent phases of COVID-19. A de-identified subject ID, COVID-19 status, age in years and sex were almost always included in the sample metadata. Samples were obtained from the ongoing ImmuneRACE study (first 160 participants) and from approximately 1,200 subjects provided by 6 global collaborators. The repertoires were released in a freely available public database meant as a resource for research on the immune response to SARS-CoV-2. The dataset comprised deeply sampled blood TCRbeta repertoires from subjects exposed to, actively infected with, or recovered from COVID-19. The material from the prospective study consisted of cDNA or gDNA derived from T cells, B-cell-depleted T cells, or PBMCs. Where available, HLA class I and class II types were obtained from metadata supplied by the sample provider rather than from assay-based typing.

General study outcomes and caveats: The amount of clinical and demographic metadata varied by source and participant and was provided uncurated.

Each collaborating institution followed its own protocols to collect whole blood in K2EDTA tubes. For TCRbeta analysis, collaborators shipped samples in one of three forms: frozen whole blood, isolated PBMCs, or DNA extracted from either of those sample types. The immunoSEQ Assay, a bias-controlled multiplex PCR, was used to amplify TCRbeta CDR3 regions from genomic DNA. Per the source publication's procedure: The number of nucleated cells in each sample was estimated by amplification of reference gene primers within the assay. To quantify the absolute abundance of each unique TCRbeta CDR3 rearrangement, sequence reads were collapsed and filtered. Productive Simpson clonality was computed per sample as the square root of Simpson's diversity index over productive rearrangements. Held by TCRdb, this immuneACCESS table contains in-frame sequences only and omits some clones. Under half of the omission traces to an unresolved V gene where checked; the cause of the rest is unknown. The D gene and trimming were derived from the DNA, and the V and J assignments and clone size from that table. This sample holds over 40,000 clones; about 83% were observed only once. Jointly, the top ten make up approximately 15% of the sample.

From cysteine to phenylalanine, the CDR3 is 13 amino acids long. Left in the record is the CDR3 DNA by itself, 39 bases read in frame from the first base. V gives up 4 bases and J gives up 4 bases, and the segment between their germline ends measures 10 bases. The germline V gene encodes CDR1 SGHTA and CDR2 FQGNSA. Points on this clone: It has no known antigen specificity. Base qualities are not recorded, but no much larger clone differs from it by a single base.

This TCR was recovered from a man aged 35-49 years with acute or convalescent COVID-19. The sequencing sample was made of peripheral blood. This receptor chain uses TRBV7-2 and TRBJ2-5; TRBD2 is a possible D gene, resting on 5 matching bases. The DNA sequence follows: TGTGCCAGCAGCTGGAATGCGGGAGAGACCCAGTACTTC. This gives the protein CASSWNAGETQYF.